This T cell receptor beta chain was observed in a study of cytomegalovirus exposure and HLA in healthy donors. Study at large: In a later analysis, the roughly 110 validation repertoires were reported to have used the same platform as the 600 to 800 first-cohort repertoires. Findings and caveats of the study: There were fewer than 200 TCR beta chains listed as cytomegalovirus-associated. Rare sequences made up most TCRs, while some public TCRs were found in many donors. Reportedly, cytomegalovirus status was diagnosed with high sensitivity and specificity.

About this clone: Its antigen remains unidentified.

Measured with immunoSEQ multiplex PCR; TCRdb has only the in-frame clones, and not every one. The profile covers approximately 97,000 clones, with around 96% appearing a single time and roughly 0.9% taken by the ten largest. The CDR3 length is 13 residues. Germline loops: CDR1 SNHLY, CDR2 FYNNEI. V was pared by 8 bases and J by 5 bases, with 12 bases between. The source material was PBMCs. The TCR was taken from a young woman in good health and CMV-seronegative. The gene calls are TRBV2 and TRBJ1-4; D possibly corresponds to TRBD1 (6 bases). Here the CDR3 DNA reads TGTGCCAGCGGGGCCAGGGGAAATGAAAAACTGTTTTTT. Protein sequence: CASGARGNEKLFF.